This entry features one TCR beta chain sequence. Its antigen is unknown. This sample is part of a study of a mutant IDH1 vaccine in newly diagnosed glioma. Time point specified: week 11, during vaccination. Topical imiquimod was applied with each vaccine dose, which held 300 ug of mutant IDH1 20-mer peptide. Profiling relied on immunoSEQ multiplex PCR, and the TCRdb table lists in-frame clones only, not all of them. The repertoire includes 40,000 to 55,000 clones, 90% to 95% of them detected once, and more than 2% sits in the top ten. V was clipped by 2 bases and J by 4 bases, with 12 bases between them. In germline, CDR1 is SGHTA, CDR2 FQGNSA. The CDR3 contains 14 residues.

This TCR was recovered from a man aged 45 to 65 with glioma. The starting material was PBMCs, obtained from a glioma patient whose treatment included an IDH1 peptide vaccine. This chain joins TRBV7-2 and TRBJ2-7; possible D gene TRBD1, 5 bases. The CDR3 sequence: CASSLKPGSYEQYF. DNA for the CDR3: TGTGCCAGCAGCTTAAAACCAGGGTCGTACGAGCAGTACTTC.